A selection of T cell receptor beta chains follows, all from one sample in a study of identical twins. Using its own MiXCR run on the 5' RACE reads, TCRdb lists one record per CDR3 protein. The sample shows hundreds of thousands of distinct CDR3 sequences, 9% to 15% of them seen only once. These data are also associated with another study on yellow fever vaccine responses in identical twins.

Input material: PBMCs. Every receptor here comes from a woman aged 18 to 35 in good health. Both conserved end residues are part of each CDR3. Each record gives: CDR3 DNA, CDR3 protein, J gene, V gene, D gene, clone size. The D gene is left open where the match is weak. Clone size, where shown, is once, few, many, or a class for clones that have expanded.

cdr3_nt: TGTGCCAGCAGCCAAACTGAGGGGAGGCGTCAAGAGACCCAGTACTTC; cdr3_aa: CASSQTEGRRQETQYF; j_call: TRBJ2-5; v_call: TRBV3-1; d_call: -; clone_size: many
cdr3_nt: TGTGCCAGCAGCGCTAGCGGGAGGACCCCAGATACGCAGTATTTT; cdr3_aa: CASSASGRTPDTQYF; j_call: TRBJ2-3; v_call: TRBV9; d_call: TRBD2; clone_size: -
cdr3_nt: TGTGCCAGCTCAGTGCTGTTGAACACTGAAGCTTTCTTT; cdr3_aa: CASSVLLNTEAFF; j_call: TRBJ1-1; v_call: TRBV18; d_call: -; clone_size: few
cdr3_nt: TGTGCCAGCAGCCAAGCCCCCCAGGGAGGTTCACCCCTCCACTTT; cdr3_aa: CASSQAPQGGSPLHF; j_call: TRBJ1-6; v_call: TRBV4-2; d_call: -; clone_size: -
cdr3_nt: TGTGCCAGCAGCTTACGACTAGCGGGAGTATCCGAGACCCAGTACTTC; cdr3_aa: CASSLRLAGVSETQYF; j_call: TRBJ2-5; v_call: TRBV7-8; d_call: TRBD2; clone_size: -
cdr3_nt: TGTGCCAGCAGGATGTCCGGGACAGGGCCTTACGAGCAGTACTTC; cdr3_aa: CASRMSGTGPYEQYF; j_call: TRBJ2-7; v_call: TRBV7-9; d_call: TRBD1; clone_size: -
cdr3_nt: TGCAGTGCTACCATGGGACAGTTAACAGATACGCAGTATTTT; cdr3_aa: CSATMGQLTDTQYF; j_call: TRBJ2-3; v_call: TRBV20-1; d_call: TRBD1; clone_size: few
cdr3_nt: TGTGCCAGCAGTAAATATAGGGGGACTGAAGCTTTCTTT; cdr3_aa: CASSKYRGTEAFF; j_call: TRBJ1-1; v_call: TRBV12-3/TRBV12-4; d_call: -; clone_size: many
cdr3_nt: TGTGCCAGCAGTCAACGAACCCACACTAGCGGGCGGGTGACTAGCACAGATACGCAGTATTTT; cdr3_aa: CASSQRTHTSGRVTSTDTQYF; j_call: TRBJ2-3; v_call: TRBV6-1; d_call: TRBD2; clone_size: -
cdr3_nt: TGCAGTGAGTCTAGCGGGGGTTACAATGAGCAGTTCTTC; cdr3_aa: CSESSGGYNEQFF; j_call: TRBJ2-1; v_call: TRBV20-1; d_call: TRBD2; clone_size: -
cdr3_nt: TGTGCCACCGATCGGCGGGAAGGCACAGATACGCAGTATTTT; cdr3_aa: CATDRREGTDTQYF; j_call: TRBJ2-3; v_call: TRBV15; d_call: -; clone_size: -
cdr3_nt: TGTGCCAGCAGCTCCCTAGCGGATACCTCCTACAATGAGCAGTTCTTC; cdr3_aa: CASSSLADTSYNEQFF; j_call: TRBJ2-1; v_call: TRBV13; d_call: TRBD2; clone_size: -
cdr3_nt: TGTGCCAGCAGCTTAGCAGACATTAATTCACCCCTCCACTTT; cdr3_aa: CASSLADINSPLHF; j_call: TRBJ1-6; v_call: TRBV5-5; d_call: -; clone_size: -
cdr3_nt: TGTGCCAGCAGTGAATTGGGGATCAGGACCAGTGGTTCACCCCTCCACTTT; cdr3_aa: CASSELGIRTSGSPLHF; j_call: TRBJ1-6; v_call: TRBV2; d_call: -; clone_size: -
cdr3_nt: TGTGCCACCAGCAGAACCCCTCACTGGGGGAACACTGAAGCTTTCTTT; cdr3_aa: CATSRTPHWGNTEAFF; j_call: TRBJ1-1; v_call: TRBV15; d_call: -; clone_size: few
cdr3_nt: TGTGCCAGCAGCTTGCCCCCCTCCTACGAGCAGTACTTC; cdr3_aa: CASSLPPSYEQYF; j_call: TRBJ2-7; v_call: TRBV5-6; d_call: -; clone_size: -
cdr3_nt: TGTGCCACCTCTAGCGGGAGCCCCTACAATGAGCAGTTCTTC; cdr3_aa: CATSSGSPYNEQFF; j_call: TRBJ2-1; v_call: TRBV7-9; d_call: TRBD2; clone_size: few
cdr3_nt: TGTGCCACCAGTGACTCACCGGGACAGGGTTGGGGCTCCTACAATGAGCAGTTCTTC; cdr3_aa: CATSDSPGQGWGSYNEQFF; j_call: TRBJ2-1; v_call: TRBV24-1; d_call: TRBD1; clone_size: few
cdr3_nt: TGTGCCAGCAGTTTACGGGACTACAAAGAGACCCAGTACTTC; cdr3_aa: CASSLRDYKETQYF; j_call: TRBJ2-5; v_call: TRBV12-3/TRBV12-4; d_call: TRBD2; clone_size: few
cdr3_nt: TGTGCCAGCAGCTTAGGTGCGATACTCCAGTTCTTC; cdr3_aa: CASSLGAILQFF; j_call: TRBJ2-1; v_call: TRBV7-9; d_call: -; clone_size: -
cdr3_nt: TGCGCCAGCAGCCGGCAGGGACTAGAATTAACCGGGGAGCTGTTTTTT; cdr3_aa: CASSRQGLELTGELFF; j_call: TRBJ2-2; v_call: TRBV5-1; d_call: TRBD2; clone_size: few
cdr3_nt: TGTGCCAGCAGTTCTAGCCCCGGGGAGCTGTTTTTT; cdr3_aa: CASSSSPGELFF; j_call: TRBJ2-2; v_call: TRBV12-3/TRBV12-4; d_call: -; clone_size: many
cdr3_nt: TGTGCCAGCAGTAAGGTTGGGAAGAACACTGAAGCTTTCTTT; cdr3_aa: CASSKVGKNTEAFF; j_call: TRBJ1-1; v_call: TRBV25-1; d_call: -; clone_size: few
cdr3_nt: TGCGCCAGCAGCACGGGACAGCAGGATGGCTACACCTTC; cdr3_aa: CASSTGQQDGYTF; j_call: TRBJ1-2; v_call: TRBV5-1; d_call: TRBD1; clone_size: -
cdr3_nt: TGTGCCAGCAGTGTATGGACAGGACAAGAGACCCAGTACTTC; cdr3_aa: CASSVWTGQETQYF; j_call: TRBJ2-5; v_call: TRBV6-1; d_call: TRBD1; clone_size: -
cdr3_nt: TGTGCCAGCAGTAGCCCTAGCGGGAGTGTAGAGACCCAGTACTTC; cdr3_aa: CASSSPSGSVETQYF; j_call: TRBJ2-5; v_call: TRBV28; d_call: TRBD2; clone_size: -
cdr3_nt: TGTGCCAGCAGCACGCCCTCAGGGAAACCCCAGCATTTT; cdr3_aa: CASSTPSGKPQHF; j_call: TRBJ1-5; v_call: TRBV11-2; d_call: -; clone_size: -
cdr3_nt: TGCAGTGCTAGAGTCGGTAGCGGGAGAAGCACAGATACGCAGTATTTT; cdr3_aa: CSARVGSGRSTDTQYF; j_call: TRBJ2-3; v_call: TRBV20-1; d_call: TRBD2; clone_size: -
cdr3_nt: TGTGCCAGTAGTTCAACCCTTGGGGGGATGAACACTGAAGCTTTCTTT; cdr3_aa: CASSSTLGGMNTEAFF; j_call: TRBJ1-1; v_call: TRBV19; d_call: -; clone_size: -
cdr3_nt: TGTGCCACCTCAATGACAAGGACCACAGATACGCAGTATTTT; cdr3_aa: CATSMTRTTDTQYF; j_call: TRBJ2-3; v_call: TRBV6-4; d_call: -; clone_size: -
cdr3_nt: TGTGCCAGCAGGATCCGGGACAGGGTCTACAATGAGCAGTTCTTC; cdr3_aa: CASRIRDRVYNEQFF; j_call: TRBJ2-1; v_call: TRBV2; d_call: TRBD1; clone_size: -
cdr3_nt: TGTGCCAGCCTCGGGAGGACAGGGAGATATCTTGAAGCTTTCTTT; cdr3_aa: CASLGRTGRYLEAFF; j_call: TRBJ1-1; v_call: TRBV6-1; d_call: TRBD1; clone_size: few
cdr3_nt: TGTGCCAGCAGTTATCGCCGACAGGGGTATGGGGCCAACGTCCTGACTTTC; cdr3_aa: CASSYRRQGYGANVLTF; j_call: TRBJ2-6; v_call: TRBV6-5; d_call: TRBD1; clone_size: few
cdr3_nt: TGTGCCAGTAGCCCGAGACAGGGTAATCAGCCCCAGCATTTT; cdr3_aa: CASSPRQGNQPQHF; j_call: TRBJ1-5; v_call: TRBV19; d_call: TRBD1; clone_size: many
cdr3_nt: TGTGCCAGCGGGGTAAATAACTATGGCTACACCTTC; cdr3_aa: CASGVNNYGYTF; j_call: TRBJ1-2; v_call: TRBV27; d_call: -; clone_size: many
cdr3_nt: TGCGCCAGCAGCTGGACCTTGGGGAACACTGAAGCTTTCTTT; cdr3_aa: CASSWTLGNTEAFF; j_call: TRBJ1-1; v_call: TRBV5-1; d_call: -; clone_size: -
cdr3_nt: TGTGCCAGCAGTTTCCCCAGGGTGGGGGATGAAAAACTGTTTTTT; cdr3_aa: CASSFPRVGDEKLFF; j_call: TRBJ1-4; v_call: TRBV28; d_call: -; clone_size: few
cdr3_nt: TGTGCCAGCAGTCGGGACAGGCAAGAATACCATGGCTACACCTTC; cdr3_aa: CASSRDRQEYHGYTF; j_call: TRBJ1-2; v_call: TRBV12-3/TRBV12-4; d_call: TRBD1; clone_size: few
cdr3_nt: TGCAGTGCTAGAGGTCCGGGACTAGCGGGAGTACTAGGTGAGCAGTTCTTC; cdr3_aa: CSARGPGLAGVLGEQFF; j_call: TRBJ2-1; v_call: TRBV20-1; d_call: TRBD2; clone_size: few